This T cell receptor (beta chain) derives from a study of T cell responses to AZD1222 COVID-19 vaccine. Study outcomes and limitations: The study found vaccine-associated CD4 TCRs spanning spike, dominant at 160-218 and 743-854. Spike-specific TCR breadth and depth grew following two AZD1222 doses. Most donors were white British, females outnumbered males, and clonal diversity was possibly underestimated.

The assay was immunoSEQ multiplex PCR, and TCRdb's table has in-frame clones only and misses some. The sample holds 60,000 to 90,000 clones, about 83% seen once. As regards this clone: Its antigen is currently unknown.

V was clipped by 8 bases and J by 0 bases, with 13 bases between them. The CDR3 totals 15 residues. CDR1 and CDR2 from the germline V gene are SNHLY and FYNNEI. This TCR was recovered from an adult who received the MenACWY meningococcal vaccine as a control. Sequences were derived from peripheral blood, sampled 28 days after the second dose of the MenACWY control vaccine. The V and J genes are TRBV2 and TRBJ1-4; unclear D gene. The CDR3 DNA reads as TGTGCCAGCCAACGCGGATTTTCAACTAATGAAAAACTGTTTTTT. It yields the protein CASQRGFSTNEKLFF.